The 16 T cell receptor beta chains listed next were all sequenced from one sample in a study of blood T cell repertoires in COVID-19. Method: immunoSEQ multiplex PCR; TCRdb's copy keeps in-frame clones and lacks some. The table includes fewer than 350,000 clones, roughly 89% detected once. Material: peripheral blood. The receptors originated from a man aged 40-55 years with acute or convalescent COVID-19.

The J gene is TRBJ1-6, the V gene TRBV19; tentatively, D is TRBD1 (5 bases). Germline CDR1 is LNHDA and CDR2 is SQIVND (reference sequence). This CDR3 has 15 residues. V was pared by 6 bases and J by 10 bases, with 19 bases between. CDR3: CASRPPGGDGSPLHF. CDR3 nucleotides: TGTGCCAGTAGGCCACCCGGGGGTGATGGATCACCCCTCCACTTT.

The V call is TRBV9, the J call TRBJ2-1, with D possibly matching TRBD2 (6 bases). Trimming removed 0 bases from V and 7 bases from J, with 17 bases in between. Germline V gives CDR1 SGDLS, CDR2 YYNGEE. This CDR3 contains 16 residues. The CDR3 protein is CASSVAGGIRRNEQFF. CDR3 bases: TGTGCCAGCAGCGTAGCTGGGGGGATAAGAAGGAATGAGCAGTTCTTC.

The chain combines TRBV6-2 or TRBV6-3 with TRBJ1-5; D may be TRBD1 (6 bases). Trimming removed 6 bases from V and 5 bases from J, with 14 bases in between. Germline loops: CDR1 MNHEY, CDR2 SVGEGT. The CDR3 consists of 14 residues. The CDR3 protein is CASSTQGFYQPQHF. CDR3 nucleotides: TGTGCCAGCAGCACACAGGGTTTCTATCAGCCCCAGCATTTT.

This chain links TRBV19 with TRBJ2-2, with 7 bases fitting TRBD2. This CDR3 is 13 amino acids long. With 11 bases clipped from V and 3 bases from J, the junction kept 6 bases outside the gene matches. Germline assignment: CDR1 LNHDA and CDR2 SQIVND (reference sequence). In nucleotides, the CDR3 is TGTGCCGCCCGGGGGGAGTACACCGGGGAGCTGTTTTTT. Translation: CAARGEYTGELFF.

The chain combines TRBV7-3 with TRBJ1-1; no clear D. Germline loops: CDR1 SGHTA, CDR2 FQGTGA. This CDR3 spans 14 amino acids. V lost 4 bases to trimming and J lost 5 bases, with 14 bases between them. CDR3 loop: CASSWGGRDTEAFF. The CDR3 coding sequence is TGTGCCAGCAGCTGGGGAGGACGAGATACTGAAGCTTTCTTT.

This chain links TRBV5-1 with TRBJ1-4; 7 bases fit TRBD1. The V gene's germline CDR1 is SGHRS and CDR2 YFSETQ. Germline trimming cut 2 bases from V and 5 bases from J; bases unmatched to any gene: 6. This CDR3 has 15 amino acids. The CDR3 spells CASSLQGNRNEKLFF. The CDR3 DNA follows: TGCGCCAGCAGCTTACAGGGGAATAGGAATGAAAAACTGTTTTTT.

This clone was seen a handful of times. The chain's CDR3 is CASVDQGFGTEAFF. In DNA, the CDR3 is TGTGCTAGTGTTGATCAGGGGTTTGGGACTGAAGCTTTCTTT. V usage is TRBV12-5 and J usage is TRBJ1-1; the D gene is possibly TRBD1 (6 bases). CDR1 is LGHNT and CDR2 is FRNRAP in the germline V gene. Trimming pared 7 bases from V and 5 bases from J, leaving 17 bases between. The length of the CDR3 is 14 residues. Full variable domain (rest looked up from reference TRBV12-5 and TRBJ1-1): DARVTQTPRHKVTEMGQEVTMRCQPILGHNTVFWYRQTMMQGLELLAYFRNRAPLDDSGMPKDRFSAEMPDATLATLKIQPSEPRDSAVYFCASVDQGFGTEAFFGQGTRLTVV.

This chain connects TRBV3-1 (or the pseudogene TRBV3-2) to TRBJ1-3; D unresolved. The CDR3 extends over 14 amino acids. The ends were cut back, 1 base at V and 7 bases at J, with 11 bases in the middle. CDR1 is LGHDT, CDR2 YNNKEL, per germline (reference sequence). CDR3 amino acids: CASSQVEAKNTIYF. CDR3 sequence (DNA): TGTGCCAGCAGCCAAGTTGAGGCCAAGAACACCATATATTTT.

The gene calls are TRBV11-3 and TRBJ2-2; D is perhaps TRBD1 (6 bases). V lost 8 bases to trimming and J lost 1 base, with 8 bases between them. This CDR3 is 13 amino acids long. Germline V gives CDR1 SGHNT, CDR2 YENEEA. In DNA, the CDR3 is TGTGCCAGCGGCAGGGGGAACACCGGGGAGCTGTTTTTT. It translates to CASGRGNTGELFF.

A word on this clone: The same CDR3 can be traced to other DNA sequences in this sample. J is TRBJ2-7 and V is TRBV5-4; D possibly corresponds to TRBD1 (5 bases). Trimming left V 0 bases short and J 4 bases short, with 8 bases between. Germline V CDR1 and CDR2: SGHNT, YYREEE (reference sequence). The CDR3 runs 13 residues. The CDR3 region has the DNA TGTGCCAGCAGCTTGGCAGGGCGGTACGAGCAGTACTTC. It specifies CASSLAGRYEQYF.

The rearrangement uses TRBV5-1 and TRBJ2-3; 7 bases fit TRBD2. Germline loops: CDR1 SGHRS, CDR2 YFSETQ. Trimming at V came to 2 bases and at J to 3 bases, leaving 9 bases not matched to a gene. The CDR3 is 16 residues long. The CDR3 reads CASSLTPGLKTDTQYF. Written as DNA, the CDR3 is TGCGCCAGCAGCTTAACACCGGGACTAAAAACAGATACGCAGTATTTT.

This clone appeared once. This sample also contains other DNA sequences that code for the same CDR3. V is TRBV5-1 and J is TRBJ2-7; possibly TRBD2 for D (6 bases). Trimming left V 4 bases short and J 0 bases short, with 11 bases between. The CDR3 has 14 amino acids. Germline V CDR1 and CDR2: SGHRS, YFSETQ. CDR3 in amino acids: CASSLGTVSYEQYF. CDR3 coding DNA: TGCGCCAGCAGCCTGGGGACTGTCTCCTACGAGCAGTACTTC.

The chain joins TRBV6-5 to TRBJ1-1, with 10 nucleotides matching TRBD1. The CDR3 spans 15 residues. Germline assignment: CDR1 MNHEY and CDR2 SVGAGI. J gave up 1 base and V 10 bases, and 9 bases lay outside the gene matches. CDR3 sequence: CATMPWDRGNTEAFF. Here the CDR3 DNA reads TGTGCCACCATGCCCTGGGACAGGGGGAACACTGAAGCTTTCTTT.

The CDR3 spells CASSSGQLGEAFF. The CDR3 bases are TGTGCCAGCAGTTCGGGACAGTTAGGTGAAGCTTTCTTT. V gene TRBV5-6 combines with J gene TRBJ1-1, with 7 bases lining up with TRBD1. The germline V gene encodes CDR1 SGHDT and CDR2 YYEEEE. The CDR3 covers 13 residues. J gave up 7 bases and V 5 bases, and 8 bases lay outside the gene matches.

This clone came up many times. The chain has TRBV4-2 and TRBJ2-7; weak D call: TRBD2 (5 bases). The CDR3 loop spans 15 amino acids. Germline V CDR1 and CDR2: LGHNA, YNFKEQ. The V and J ends lost 2 bases and 2 bases respectively, with 13 bases between them. The CDR3 DNA reads TGTGCCAGCAGCCAATATCGCGGGTCCCCCTACGAGCAGTACTTC. It encodes CASSQYRGSPYEQYF.

The chain has TRBV4-2 and TRBJ2-1; D may be TRBD1 (5 bases). The germline CDR1 and CDR2 sequences are LGHNA and YNFKEQ. CDR3 length: 16 amino acids. V gave up 0 bases and J gave up 5 bases, with 14 bases separating them. The DNA for the CDR3 is TGTGCCAGCAGCCAAGATGGGGCTCCTTATAACAATGAGCAGTTCTTC. Amino acid sequence: CASSQDGAPYNNEQFF.